This T cell receptor beta chain originates from a study of blood T cell repertoires in COVID-19. At the level of the study: Samples came from the United States, Italy and Spain, spanning acute and convalescent COVID-19.

TCRdb keeps only in-frame clones here, not all; method: immunoSEQ multiplex PCR. The data hold 95,000 to 150,000 clones, with 70% to 90% observed a single time. Germline CDR1 is SQVTM and CDR2 is ANQGSEA. The ends lost 7 bases at V and 0 bases at J; junction bases unmatched: 4. This CDR3 spans 15 amino acids. Specimen: peripheral blood. J is TRBJ1-4 and V is TRBV29-1; 11 bases align to TRBD1. The TCR originated in a man aged 50-59 years with acute or convalescent COVID-19. CDR3 residues: CSAMGQGATNEKLFF. The CDR3 nucleotides are TGCAGCGCAATGGGACAGGGGGCAACTAATGAAAAACTGTTTTTT.